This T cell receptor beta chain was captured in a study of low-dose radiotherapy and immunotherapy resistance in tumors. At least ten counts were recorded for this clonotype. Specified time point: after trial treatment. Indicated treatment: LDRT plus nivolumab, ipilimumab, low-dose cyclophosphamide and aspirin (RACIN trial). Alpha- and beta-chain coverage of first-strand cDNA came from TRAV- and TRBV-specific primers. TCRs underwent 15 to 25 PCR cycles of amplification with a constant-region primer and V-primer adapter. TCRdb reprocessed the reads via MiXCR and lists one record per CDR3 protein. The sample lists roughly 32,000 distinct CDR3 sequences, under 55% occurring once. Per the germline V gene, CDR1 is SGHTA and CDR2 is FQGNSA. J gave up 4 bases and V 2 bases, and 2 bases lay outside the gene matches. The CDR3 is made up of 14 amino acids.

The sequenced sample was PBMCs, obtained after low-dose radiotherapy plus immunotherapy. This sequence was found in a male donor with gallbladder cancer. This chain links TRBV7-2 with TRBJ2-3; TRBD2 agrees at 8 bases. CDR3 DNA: TGTGCCAGCAGCTTAAGCGGGGGATCAGATACGCAGTATTTT. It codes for CASSLSGGSDTQYF. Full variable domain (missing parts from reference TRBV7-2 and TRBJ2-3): GAGVSQSPSNKVTEKGKDVELRCDPISGHTALYWYRQSLGQGLEFLIYFQGNSAPDKSGLPSDRFSAERTGGSVSTLTIQRTQQEDSAVYLCASSLSGGSDTQYFGPGTRLTVL.